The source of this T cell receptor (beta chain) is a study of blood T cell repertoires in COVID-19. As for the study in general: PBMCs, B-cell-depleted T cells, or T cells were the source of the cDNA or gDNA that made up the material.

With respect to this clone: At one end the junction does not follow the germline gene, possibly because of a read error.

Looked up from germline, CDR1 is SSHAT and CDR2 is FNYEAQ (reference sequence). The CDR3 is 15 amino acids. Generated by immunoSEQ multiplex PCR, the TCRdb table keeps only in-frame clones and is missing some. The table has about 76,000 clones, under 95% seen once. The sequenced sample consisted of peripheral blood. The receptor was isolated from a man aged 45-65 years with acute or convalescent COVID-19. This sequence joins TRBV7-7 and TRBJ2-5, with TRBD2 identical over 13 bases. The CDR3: CASSSLAGGLETQYF. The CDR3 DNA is TGTGCTAGCAGCTCACTAGCGGGGGGGCTTGAGACCCAGTACTTC.